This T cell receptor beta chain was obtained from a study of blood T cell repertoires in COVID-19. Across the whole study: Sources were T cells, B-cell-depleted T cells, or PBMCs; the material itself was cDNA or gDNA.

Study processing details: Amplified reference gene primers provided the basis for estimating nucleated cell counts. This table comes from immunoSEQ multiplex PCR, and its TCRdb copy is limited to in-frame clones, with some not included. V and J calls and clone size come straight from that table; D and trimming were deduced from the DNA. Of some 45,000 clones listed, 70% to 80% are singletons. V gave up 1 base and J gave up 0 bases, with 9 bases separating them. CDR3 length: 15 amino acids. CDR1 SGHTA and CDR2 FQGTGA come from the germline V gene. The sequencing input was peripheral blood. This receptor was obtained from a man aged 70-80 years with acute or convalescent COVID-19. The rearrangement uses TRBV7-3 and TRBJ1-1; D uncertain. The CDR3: CASSLMSEVNTEAFF. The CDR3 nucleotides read TGTGCCAGCAGCTTAATGTCCGAGGTGAACACTGAAGCTTTCTTT. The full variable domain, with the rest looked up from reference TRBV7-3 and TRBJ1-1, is GAGVSQTPSNKVTEKGKYVELRCDPISGHTALYWYRQSLGQGPEFLIYFQGTGAADDSGLPNDRFFAVRPEGSVSTLKIQRTERGDSAVYLCASSLMSEVNTEAFFGQGTRLTVV.